The present entry profiles one TCR beta chain with its context. The antigen remains unidentified. Universal primer sites and UMIs were introduced during 5'RACE template-switching synthesis of TCR cDNA. From the 5' RACE reads, TCRdb called clonotypes with MiXCR, one entry per CDR3 protein. The sample contains about 260,000 distinct CDR3 sequences, over 4.5% of which appear only once. V shed 2 bases, J shed 4 bases, and the junction held 9 bases outside the gene matches. The germline V gene encodes CDR1 LGHDT and CDR2 YNNKEL (reference sequence). CDR3 length: 16 amino acids. This record comes from a study of T cells after yellow fever vaccination. About the study: Low-cell-number fractions underwent preparation using SMART-Seq v4 Ultra Low Input.

Study-wide points: Highly abundant clonotypes carried over from the bulk population could end up in FACS-sorted repertoires as contaminants. A small proportion of clonotypes was detected in both the CD4 and CD8 compartments.

This sequence originates from a man between 18 and 29 years old who received the YFV17D yellow fever vaccine. V gene TRBV3-1 combines with J gene TRBJ2-3, with 7 bases fitting TRBD2. This material consisted of CD4+ T cells sorted from PBMCs, taken on the day of the yellow fever booster vaccination. The CDR3 DNA follows: TGTGCCAGCAGCCAAAGTTGGGGGGGATACGCAGATACGCAGTATTTT. It yields the protein CASSQSWGGYADTQYF.